Below are 24 T cell receptor beta chains sequenced from a single sample in a study of T cells after yellow fever vaccination. TCRdb itself ran the 5' RACE reads through MiXCR, one entry per CDR3 protein. The sample has roughly 300,000 distinct CDR3 sequences, 6.8% seen once. The starting material was PBMCs, obtained approximately 47 days after the first yellow fever vaccination. All receptors come from a man younger than 35 who received the YFV17D yellow fever vaccine.

This clonotype was detected only a few times. The chain links TRBV5-1 to TRBJ1-1; the match to TRBD1 covers 9 bases. The CDR3 loop spans 18 amino acids. Germline V CDR1 and CDR2: SGHRS, YFSETQ. With 0 bases clipped from V and 3 bases from J, the junction kept 12 bases outside the gene matches. DNA of the CDR3: TGCGCCAGCAGCTTGGATATTGGGTGGGACAGGGCGGACACTGAAGCTTTCTTT. Protein product: CASSLDIGWDRADTEAFF.

A few counts support this clonotype. The genes are TRBV20-1 and TRBJ2-3; 7 bases map to TRBD1. Germline values: CDR1 DFQATT, CDR2 SNEGSKA (reference sequence). V dropped 5 bases and J dropped 2; count of bases not matched to a gene: 7. This CDR3 spans 14 amino acids. The CDR3 nucleotides read TGCAGTGCTCCACCCGGGACAGACACAGATACGCAGTATTTT. Residues: CSAPPGTDTDTQYF.

V and J are TRBV6-2 or TRBV6-3 and TRBJ2-7, with D possibly matching TRBD1 (6 bases). CDR1 is MNHEY, CDR2 SVGEGT, per germline. The V gene lost 11 bases and the J gene lost 6 bases, with 14 bases spanning the gap. The CDR3 is 11 amino acids. CDR3 region: CAVSQGREQYV. The CDR3 region has the DNA TGTGCCGTCTCCCAGGGGCGCGAGCAGTACGTC.

This clonotype appeared a few times. The CDR3 nucleotides read TGTGCCAGTAGGCACTCATGGGACAGGGGTACGGTGGGCACTGAAGCTTTCTTT. Translating gives CASRHSWDRGTVGTEAFF. The chain carries TRBV19 and TRBJ1-1; 10 nucleotides agree with TRBD1. The CDR3 runs 18 residues. With V trimmed by 6 bases and J by 4 bases, 17 bases remained unmatched. Germline CDR1 reads LNHDA; CDR2 reads SQIVND (reference sequence).

The chain uses TRBV15 and TRBJ2-4; 8 bases map to TRBD1. Trimming cost V 5 bases and J 1 base; bases outside gene matches: 4. This CDR3 contains 15 residues. The germline gives CDR1 LNHNV, CDR2 YYDKDF (reference sequence). CDR3 amino acids: CATSQGALAKNIQYF. CDR3 nucleotides: TGTGCCACCAGCCAGGGGGCGCTTGCCAAAAACATTCAGTACTTC.

This clonotype was counted a few times. The chain joins TRBV20-1 to TRBJ2-2, with D possibly TRBD1 on 5 matching bases. The CDR3 totals 14 residues. From germline, CDR1 is DFQATT and CDR2 SNEGSKA (reference sequence). Trimming shortened V by 5 bases and J by 6 bases, and 16 bases separated the two germline ends. The CDR3: CSAPRAGFAGELFF. The CDR3 DNA sequence: TGCAGTGCTCCCCGGGCAGGGTTCGCCGGGGAGCTGTTTTTT.

This clonotype was detected ten times or more. The rearrangement joins TRBV12-3 or TRBV12-4 to TRBJ2-3; D unclear. V lost 1 base and J 4 bases, leaving 6 bases between the germline ends. This CDR3 spans 13 amino acids. The CDR3: CASSLERPDTQYF. In DNA, the CDR3 is TGTGCCAGCAGTTTAGAGAGACCAGATACGCAGTATTTT.

On this clonotype: A much larger clone differs by one base, so this may be a read error. J is TRBJ2-3 and V is TRBV5-5, with D possibly being TRBD2 (5 bases). Germline CDR1 reads SGHKS; CDR2 reads YYEKEE (reference sequence). The CDR3 is made up of 14 amino acids. The CDR3 region is CATSLGLAADTQYF. In DNA, the CDR3 is TGTGCCACCAGCTTAGGGCTAGCAGCAGATACGCAGTATTTT.

The chain has TRBV7-2 and TRBJ2-5; D may be TRBD1 (5 bases). Germline CDR1 SGHTA, CDR2 FQGNSA. Trimming pared 0 bases from V and 1 base from J, leaving 12 bases between. There are 16 residues in the CDR3. The CDR3 spells CASSLANRQRQETQYF. The CDR3 DNA is TGTGCCAGCAGCTTAGCCAACAGACAGCGCCAAGAGACCCAGTACTTC.

This clonotype was observed a handful of times. The CDR3: CATSRDTGVYEQYF. The DNA for the CDR3 is TGTGCCACCAGCAGAGATACAGGGGTCTACGAGCAGTACTTC. The J gene is TRBJ2-7, the V gene TRBV15; 7 nucleotides align to TRBD1. The CDR3 consists of 14 residues. The V gene's germline CDR1 is LNHNV and CDR2 YYDKDF (reference sequence). The V segment lost 0 bases and the J segment 3 bases; nucleotides outside the gene matches: 2.

This clonotype was found a few times. The J gene is TRBJ2-1, the V gene TRBV7-2; D possibly corresponds to TRBD2 (6 bases). The germline V gene has CDR1 SGHTA and CDR2 FQGNSA. The CDR3 spans 12 residues. Trimming stripped 5 bases from V and 10 bases from J, with 12 bases between. The CDR3 loop is CASSLTRGEQFF. The CDR3 DNA sequence: TGTGCCAGCAGCCTAACACGGGGGGAGCAGTTCTTC.

To note about this clonotype: At one of its ends the junction is not consistent with the germline gene, which may arise from a read error. J is TRBJ2-5 and V is TRBV20-1; D is ambiguous. Germline CDR1 and CDR2: DFQATT and SNEGSKA (reference sequence). The length of the CDR3 is 14 residues. CDR3 sequence (DNA): TGCAGTGCTAGATCGCAGATCGGGCAAGTGACCCAGTACTTC. It is translated as CSARSQIGQVTQYF.

This clonotype has ten or more counts. J is TRBJ1-1 and V is TRBV7-2, with unresolved D. The CDR3 is made up of 13 amino acids. V was pared by 3 bases and J by 1 base, with 6 bases between. Germline V gene lookup returns CDR1 SGHTA and CDR2 FQGNSA. The DNA for the CDR3 is TGTGCCAGCAGCTTCGCCGAGAACACTGAAGCTTTCTTT. Residues: CASSFAENTEAFF.

This chain links TRBV4-3 with TRBJ2-6; D not certain. The CDR3 loop spans 16 amino acids. V dropped 0 bases and J dropped 0 bases, with 6 bases sitting between them. Per the germline V gene, CDR1 is LGHNA and CDR2 is YSLEER. CDR3 bases: TGCGCCAGCAGCCAAGATAAGTCCTCTGGGGCCAACGTCCTGACTTTC. This sequence encodes CASSQDKSSGANVLTF.

In its sample, this clonotype was seen many times. The genes are TRBV5-1 and TRBJ1-1; D is uncertain. Germline CDR1 reads SGHRS; CDR2 reads YFSETQ. Trimming shortened V by 0 bases and J by 0 bases, and 9 bases separated the two germline ends. CDR3 size: 15 residues. This chain's CDR3 is CASSLAWRLNTEAFF. Here the CDR3 DNA reads TGCGCCAGCAGCTTGGCCTGGCGGCTGAACACTGAAGCTTTCTTT.

This clonotype has only a few counts. The chain is built from TRBV4-3 and TRBJ2-2; TRBD1 might be the D (6 bases). Germline CDR1 LGHNA, CDR2 YSLEER. There are 13 residues in the CDR3. V lost 3 bases, J lost 7 bases, and 9 bases lay in between. In DNA form, the CDR3 reads TGCGCCAGCAGCCAGGGGGCGGGCGGGGAGCTGTTTTTT. Its translation is CASSQGAGGELFF.

This clonotype was recorded a few times. V and J are TRBV5-6 and TRBJ1-2; TRBD1 agrees at 9 bases. The CDR3 runs 14 residues. Germline loops: CDR1 SGHDT, CDR2 YYEEEE. Losses at the gene ends were 2 bases for V and 5 bases for J; bases not matched to a gene: 4. CDR3 bases: TGTGCCAGCAGCTTACAGGGGGCCCGTTATGGCTACACCTTC. As protein: CASSLQGARYGYTF.

In this sample, this clonotype turned up many times. V gene TRBV5-5 combines with J gene TRBJ2-7; D is ambiguous. Germline loops: CDR1 SGHKS, CDR2 YYEKEE (reference sequence). The CDR3 runs to 12 residues. V lost 5 bases and J lost 3, with 9 bases in between. CDR3 amino acids: CASRGSSYEQYF. The CDR3, as DNA: TGTGCCAGCAGAGGCTCCAGCTACGAGCAGTACTTC.

In its sample, this clonotype was seen a few times. Here the CDR3 DNA reads TGTGCCAGCAGTTACTCGGCTATGGGGATGAACACTGAAGCTTTCTTT. This encodes CASSYSAMGMNTEAFF. The chain recombines TRBV6-5 with TRBJ1-1; no reliable D call. Germline V gene lookup returns CDR1 MNHEY and CDR2 SVGAGI. V lost 0 bases and J 0 bases, leaving 11 bases between the germline ends. CDR3 size: 16 residues.

This clonotype has more than one count but fewer than ten. The V call is TRBV30, the J call TRBJ1-1, with TRBD1 as a possible D gene (6 bases). The CDR3 length is 15 residues. The germline V and J ends were trimmed by 0 bases and 7 bases, with 18 bases remaining between them. Germline V gene data show CDR1 as GTSNPN and CDR2 as SVGIG (reference sequence). The DNA for the CDR3 is TGTGCCTGGAGTGTCGTGGACAGTTTGAGGGGTGAAGCTTTCTTT. Its translation: CAWSVVDSLRGEAFF. Variable domain in full (rest from reference TRBV30 and TRBJ1-1): SQTIHQWPATLVQPVGSPLSLECTVEGTSNPNLYWYRQAAGRGLQLLFYSVGIGQISSEVPQNLSASRPQDRQFILSSKKLLLSDSGFYLCAWSVVDSLRGEAFFGQGTRLTVV.

This clonotype appeared a few times. The chain carries TRBV5-1 and TRBJ2-7, with D perhaps TRBD1 (6 bases). CDR1 and CDR2 from the germline V gene are SGHRS and YFSETQ. The CDR3 is made up of 13 amino acids. V lost 4 bases and J lost 1, with 9 bases in between. The CDR3 nucleotides are TGCGCCAGCAGCCAGGACAGTTCCTACGAGCAGTACGTC. Residues: CASSQDSSYEQYV.

The chain carries TRBV5-4 and TRBJ1-2; D remains ambiguous. The CDR3 runs to 16 residues. Trimming cost V 5 bases and J 5 bases, with 22 bases left between them. From germline, CDR1 is SGHNT and CDR2 YYREEE (reference sequence). The CDR3 here is CASRRDFIPTDYGYTF. The CDR3 nucleotides read TGTGCCAGCAGACGAGACTTCATCCCGACGGATTATGGCTACACCTTC.

This clonotype was seen only a few times. V and J are TRBV11-1 and TRBJ2-1, with 11 bases aligning to TRBD2. CDR1 SGHAT and CDR2 FQDESV come from the germline V gene (reference sequence). Germline trimming cut 6 bases from V and 0 bases from J; bases unmatched to any gene: 10. The CDR3 runs to 18 residues. The DNA for the CDR3 is TGTGCCAGCAGGCCCGGACTAGCGGGTTTGAGCTCCTACAATGAGCAGTTCTTC. Protein sequence: CASRPGLAGLSSYNEQFF.

The chain links TRBV5-1 to TRBJ1-5, with 9 bases aligning to TRBD1. There are 15 residues in the CDR3. CDR1 SGHRS and CDR2 YFSETQ come from the germline V gene. The ends lost 8 bases at V and 1 base at J; junction bases unmatched: 7. This CDR3 reads CASTPGTGSNQPQHF. The CDR3 coding sequence is TGCGCCAGTACACCCGGGACAGGGAGCAATCAGCCCCAGCATTTT.